This T cell receptor (beta chain) was documented in a study of vaccination and CD4 T cells after COVID-19. The V end lost 6 bases, the J end lost 12 bases, and 18 bases lay between the germline ends. Germline CDR1 is DFQATT and CDR2 is SNEGSKA (reference sequence). The CDR3 has 12 residues. The treatment is: approximately 9-day PBMC culture with coronavirus spike peptide pools or control peptides (ViraFEST assay). PCR positivity was dated March to December 2020, before US Alpha, Beta and Delta variants. Sequenced with the Oncomine TCR Beta short-read assay was DNA taken from cultured CD4+ T cells. TCRdb ran MiXCR on the PCR reads and lists one entry per CDR3 protein. The sample comprises about 10,000 distinct CDR3 sequences, approximately 50% of which are singletons, and about an eighth rests with the top ten. To note about this clonotype: Its specificity is not known.

The chain joins TRBV20-1 to TRBJ2-1, with TRBD1 as a possible D gene (6 bases). The sample taken for sequencing was CD4+ T cells from blood, cultured in vitro. The receptor was derived from a human donor who had recovered from COVID-19. For the CDR3, the DNA is TGCAGTGCCCAGGGGTCCGGCGTGGGGCAGTTCTTC. As protein: CSAQGSGVGQFF.